The TCR beta chain under discussion was sequenced for a study of cytomegalovirus exposure and HLA in healthy donors. Overall study findings and caveats: There were some public TCRs occurring in many donors, but most TCR sequences were rare.

Assay: immunoSEQ multiplex PCR; the TCRdb copy retains only in-frame clones and omits some. Here the sample spans some 110,000 clones, around 86% being singletons. Comments on this clone: The antigen is undetermined.

This CDR3 is built from 13 residues. Trimming removed 5 bases from V and 6 bases from J; junction bases left unmatched: 6. CDR1 is MDHEN and CDR2 is SYDVKM in the germline V gene. The sequencing sample was made of PBMCs. The receptor comes from a young woman in good health and CMV-seropositive. The chain couples TRBV28 to TRBJ2-7, with 8 bases aligning to TRBD1. CDR3 residues: CASSVQGVSEQYF. CDR3 nucleotides: TGTGCCAGCAGTGTACAGGGGGTTTCCGAGCAGTACTTC. Filled out from reference TRBV28 and TRBJ2-7, the complete variable domain reads DVKVTQSSRYLVKRTGEKVFLECVQDMDHENMFWYRQDPGLGLRLIYFSYDVKMKEKGDIPEGYSVSREKKERFSLILESASTNQTSMYLCASSVQGVSEQYFGPGTRLTVT.